One T cell receptor beta chain is described in this entry. Antigen specificity is unknown. The data derive from a study of T cells after yellow fever vaccination. Across the whole study: Some fractions had low cell numbers, and these were prepared with SMART-Seq v4 Ultra Low Input.

General observations from the study: Clonotypes appearing in both CD4 and CD8 compartments existed, and their share was small. Subsequent to the booster, the majority of primary-vaccination clones reappeared (96% CD4, about 90% CD8).

The V gene's germline CDR1 is MDHEN and CDR2 SYDVKM. The CDR3 sequence is 16 residues long. V gave up 4 bases and J gave up 2 bases; unmatched junction bases: 7. One entry per CDR3 protein results from TCRdb running MiXCR on the 5' RACE reads. The sample consists of a few hundred thousand distinct CDR3 sequences, approximately 21% of them appearing once. This chain connects TRBV28 to TRBJ2-3; TRBD1 matches 9 bases. This receptor was identified in a young man who received the YFV17D yellow fever vaccine. This specimen consisted of PBMCs, obtained 15 days after the yellow fever booster vaccination. CDR3 sequence reads: CASSSPGQGVTDTQYF. The CDR3 DNA sequence: TGTGCCAGCAGTTCGCCGGGACAGGGAGTCACAGATACGCAGTATTTT.